Listed here are 27 T cell receptor beta chains from one sample, sequenced in a study of response to subunit inactivated influenza vaccine. TCRdb ran MiXCR on the RT-PCR reads and lists one entry per CDR3 protein. This repertoire shows hundreds of thousands of distinct CDR3 sequences, 15% to 17% found once; its top ten account for under 14%. The sample in question was PBMCs from blood, obtained about 11 days after vaccination. All receptors come from a man between 45 and 60 years old who received an inactivated influenza vaccine.

The chain carries TRBV12-3 or TRBV12-4 and TRBJ2-7; 8 nucleotides match TRBD2. Trimming took 6 bases from V and 4 from J; bases not matched to a gene: 8. This CDR3 has 14 amino acids. The CDR3 DNA sequence: TGTGCCAGCAGGGCCGGGACTAGAGTATACGAGCAGTACTTC. Protein sequence: CASRAGTRVYEQYF.

This clonotype was detected once. The chain carries TRBV19 and TRBJ2-2, with 7 bases identical to TRBD2. The CDR3 extends over 15 amino acids. Germline V gives CDR1 LNHDA, CDR2 SQIVND (reference sequence). V gave up 9 bases and J gave up 4 bases; unmatched junction bases: 11. CDR3 protein: CASRNSSGSTGELFF. The CDR3 DNA reads as TGTGCCAGCAGGAATTCTAGCGGTTCCACCGGGGAGCTGTTTTTT.

The V call is TRBV6-2 or TRBV6-3, the J call TRBJ2-3; 7 bases align to TRBD2. V dropped 7 bases and J dropped 2; count of bases not matched to a gene: 9. The CDR3 loop spans 15 amino acids. Germline V lookup: CDR1 MNHEY, CDR2 SVGEGT. The CDR3 DNA follows: TGTGCCAGCACCCCCGCGGGACTATACACAGATACGCAGTATTTT. As protein: CASTPAGLYTDTQYF.

This clonotype appeared many times. The chain is built from TRBV4-1 and TRBJ1-6; the D is unclear. The CDR3 contains 14 residues. V shed 0 bases and J shed 8 bases, with 8 bases lying between them. CDR1 MGHRA and CDR2 YSYEKL come from the germline V gene. In nucleotides, the CDR3 is TGCGCCAGCAGCCAAGAGAGGGAAGATTCACCCCTCCACTTT. Its protein product is CASSQEREDSPLHF.

V usage is TRBV5-1 and J usage is TRBJ2-1, with D possibly being TRBD2 (6 bases). The CDR3 is made up of 16 amino acids. V was trimmed by 8 bases and J by 6 bases, leaving 24 bases between them. Germline CDR1 SGHRS, CDR2 YFSETQ. The CDR3 is CASEPGAGSSRNEQFF. The CDR3 DNA reads TGCGCCAGTGAACCGGGCGCCGGGAGTAGTCGCAATGAGCAGTTCTTC.

The rearrangement links TRBV20-1 to TRBJ2-3, with 7 bases matching TRBD2. The V and J ends lost 0 bases and 3 bases, in that order; junction bases with no gene match: 3. The germline CDR1 and CDR2 sequences are DFQATT and SNEGSKA (reference sequence). The CDR3 loop spans 14 amino acids. CDR3 sequence: CSAREAGPTDTQYF. CDR3 bases: TGCAGTGCTAGAGAAGCGGGGCCTACAGATACGCAGTATTTT.

The chain links TRBV7-9 to TRBJ2-1; D gene ambiguous. V lost 5 bases to trimming and J lost 6 bases, with 14 bases between them. The CDR3 has 14 amino acids. Germline-derived CDR1 and CDR2 are SEHNR and FQNEAQ (reference sequence). CDR3 in amino acids: CASSPPTPSNEQFF. The CDR3 nucleotides read TGTGCCAGCAGCCCACCAACCCCGAGCAATGAGCAGTTCTTC.

This clonotype appeared a few times. The chain carries TRBV5-1 and TRBJ1-4; the D gene is possibly TRBD1 (5 bases). The ends were cut back, 0 bases at V and 8 bases at J, with 17 bases in the middle. This CDR3 has 16 residues. Germline CDR1 SGHRS, CDR2 YFSETQ. CDR3 nucleotides: TGCGCCAGCAGCTTGGCTCAGGGACCCGGGGGAGAAAAACTGTTTTTT. It encodes CASSLAQGPGGEKLFF.

This clonotype has just a few counts. The chain couples TRBV12-3 or TRBV12-4 to TRBJ2-3, with 9 positions matching TRBD2. J was trimmed by 3 bases and V by 1 base; bases with no gene match: 5. The CDR3 spans 16 residues. The CDR3 DNA sequence: TGTGCCAGCAGTTTAGATGAGCGGGGGGAAACAGATACGCAGTATTTT. Translated, it gives CASSLDERGETDTQYF.

At least ten counts were recorded for this clonotype. The chain links TRBV5-6 to TRBJ2-3; tentatively, D is TRBD1 (5 bases). Germline lookup yields CDR1 SGHDT and CDR2 YYEEEE. The CDR3 is 15 amino acids. V lost 4 bases to trimming and J lost 2 bases, with 14 bases between them. This chain's CDR3 is CASSTGHNITDTQYF. In DNA, the CDR3 is TGTGCCAGCAGCACCGGACACAATATCACAGATACGCAGTATTTT. The variable domain in full, with the rest retrieved from reference TRBV5-6 and TRBJ2-3, is DAGVTQSPTHLIKTRGQQVTLRCSPKSGHDTVSWYQQALGQGPQFIFQYYEEEERQRGNFPDRFSGHQFPNYSSELNVNALLLGDSALYLCASSTGHNITDTQYFGPGTRLTVL.

The V and J genes are TRBV7-9 and TRBJ2-5; D is ambiguous. V lost 4 bases, J lost 2 bases, and 14 bases lay in between. The germline gives CDR1 SEHNR, CDR2 FQNEAQ (reference sequence). The CDR3 length is 15 residues. CDR3 residues: CASSSPWQGQETQYF. In DNA, the CDR3 is TGTGCCAGCAGCTCCCCTTGGCAAGGACAAGAGACCCAGTACTTC.

This clonotype was detected a few times. The chain couples TRBV20-1 to TRBJ2-2; 9 nucleotides align to TRBD2. V gave up 3 bases and J gave up 2 bases; unmatched junction bases: 4. Germline V CDR1 and CDR2: DFQATT, SNEGSKA (reference sequence). This CDR3 has 15 amino acids. CDR3 DNA sequence: TGCAGTGCTAGGGCTAGCGGGGACAACACCGGGGAGCTGTTTTTT. Residues: CSARASGDNTGELFF.

This clonotype was recorded a few times. The rearrangement links TRBV27 to TRBJ2-3, with D perhaps matching TRBD2 (7 bases). This CDR3 is built from 16 residues. The V gene's germline CDR1 is MNHEY and CDR2 SMNVEV (reference sequence). V gave up 8 bases and J gave up 2 bases, with 20 bases separating them. The CDR3: CASSWVGGRFTDTQYF. The CDR3 DNA is TGTGCCAGCTCTTGGGTCGGGGGGCGCTTCACAGATACGCAGTATTTT.

The V call is TRBV5-1, the J call TRBJ2-3; TRBD2 might be the D (6 bases). CDR3 length equals 17 residues. V lost 4 bases, J lost 2 bases, and 20 bases lay in between. The V gene's germline CDR1 is SGHRS and CDR2 YFSETQ. CDR3 region: CASSSRDSSSYTDTQYF. CDR3 nucleotides: TGCGCCAGCAGCAGCCGGGACTCATCTTCTTACACAGATACGCAGTATTTT.

This clonotype was counted once. The rearrangement uses TRBV6-2 or TRBV6-3 and TRBJ2-1; 8 bases are shared with TRBD1. The CDR3 sequence is 15 residues long. Germline CDR1 and CDR2: MNHEY and SVGEGT. V dropped 4 bases and J dropped 4; count of bases not matched to a gene: 6. CDR3 bases: TGTGCCAGCAGTTGGACAGGGACTCTTTACAATGAGCAGTTCTTC. Translated: CASSWTGTLYNEQFF.

V is TRBV7-2 and J is TRBJ2-5; no firm D call. The CDR3 runs 14 residues. Germline V gives CDR1 SGHTA, CDR2 FQGNSA. V lost 6 bases and J 1 base, leaving 12 bases between the germline ends. Written as DNA, the CDR3 is TGTGCCAGCAGTCCCGGACCGGTCCAAGAGACCCAGTACTTC. It yields the protein CASSPGPVQETQYF. Full variable domain (missing parts from reference TRBV7-2 and TRBJ2-5): GAGVSQSPSNKVTEKGKDVELRCDPISGHTALYWYRQSLGQGLEFLIYFQGNSAPDKSGLPSDRFSAERTGGSVSTLTIQRTQQEDSAVYLCASSPGPVQETQYFGPGTRLLVL.

A few counts support this clonotype. This rearrangement joins TRBV20-1 to TRBJ2-5, with no clear D. V lost 3 bases, J lost 0 bases, and 8 bases lay in between. This CDR3 is 13 amino acids long. Germline lookup yields CDR1 DFQATT and CDR2 SNEGSKA (reference sequence). Here the CDR3 reads CSASRTYQETQYF. The CDR3 nucleotides are TGCAGTGCTAGTCGCACTTACCAAGAGACCCAGTACTTC.

The CDR3 DNA reads as TGTGCCAGCAGTTTAGGCCCAGGCTCGGAGACCCAGTACTTC. This gives the protein CASSLGPGSETQYF. The chain recombines TRBV12-3 or TRBV12-4 with TRBJ2-5; D gene uncertain. This CDR3 contains 14 residues. Trimming shortened V by 1 base and J by 5 bases, and 11 bases separated the two germline ends.

This clonotype came up a few times. The V call is TRBV12-3 or TRBV12-4, the J call TRBJ1-4, with D unclear. Deletions cut 1 base from V and 7 bases from J, with 13 bases between. The CDR3 has 15 residues. The CDR3 coding sequence is TGTGCCAGCAGTTTAGGGACCACAAGACGTGAAAAACTGTTTTTT. Its translation is CASSLGTTRREKLFF.

This clonotype was seen more than once but under ten times. The chain couples TRBV6-1 to TRBJ2-1, with 9 bases identical to TRBD2. The V gene end was trimmed by 8 bases and the J gene end by 6 bases; junction bases not matched to a gene: 8. CDR3 size: 14 residues. Germline lookup yields CDR1 MNHNS and CDR2 SASEGT. The CDR3 protein is CASAYAGGRNEQFF. Written as DNA, the CDR3 is TGTGCCAGCGCCTATGCGGGAGGGCGCAATGAGCAGTTCTTC.

This clonotype came up many times. The chain employs TRBV20-1 and TRBJ2-5; the match to TRBD2 covers 7 bases. Trimming cost V 3 bases and J 5 bases; bases outside gene matches: 6. The CDR3 totals 13 residues. The germline V gene has CDR1 DFQATT and CDR2 SNEGSKA (reference sequence). The CDR3 region is CSASRTSQETQYF. DNA of the CDR3: TGCAGTGCTAGCCGGACTAGTCAGGAGACCCAGTACTTC.

This chain joins TRBV20-1 and TRBJ2-5; D is possibly TRBD1 or TRBD2 (5 bases each). CDR1 is DFQATT, CDR2 SNEGSKA, per germline (reference sequence). CDR3 size: 12 residues. V dropped 6 bases and J dropped 4 bases, with 12 bases sitting between them. CDR3 protein: CSANRDGETQYF. The CDR3 DNA follows: TGCAGTGCGAACCGGGACGGAGAGACCCAGTACTTC.

This clonotype was seen a handful of times. The V gene is TRBV20-1, the J gene TRBJ2-7; TRBD1 agrees at 7 bases. J gave up 1 base and V 4 bases, and 7 bases lay outside the gene matches. The CDR3 is 14 residues long. Germline-derived CDR1 and CDR2 are DFQATT and SNEGSKA (reference sequence). The DNA for the CDR3 is TGCAGTGCTACCGAACAGGGGTCATCCTACGAGCAGTACTTC. This gives the protein CSATEQGSSYEQYF.

This clonotype was seen only a few times. The chain carries TRBV11-1 and TRBJ2-7, with 7 bases aligning to TRBD1. This CDR3 is 18 amino acids long. Germline V gene lookup returns CDR1 SGHAT and CDR2 FQDESV (reference sequence). V trimming: 4 bases; J trimming: 0 bases; junction bases outside the gene matches: 15. CDR3 loop: CASSSRGLSPQISYEQYF. The CDR3 DNA follows: TGTGCCAGCAGCTCGAGGGGGCTTAGTCCCCAAATCTCCTACGAGCAGTACTTC.

CDR3 sequence (DNA): TGTGCCAGCAGCCAAGATTGGTTCAACGAGCAGTACTTC. Its protein product is CASSQDWFNEQYF. This chain connects TRBV14 to TRBJ2-7; D is uncertain. Germline lookup yields CDR1 SGHDN and CDR2 FVKESK. The V end lost 0 bases, the J end lost 5 bases, and 8 bases lay between the germline ends. CDR3 length: 13 residues. Filled out from reference TRBV14 and TRBJ2-7, the complete variable domain reads EAGVTQFPSHSVIEKGQTVTLRCDPISGHDNLYWYRRVMGKEIKFLLHFVKESKQDESGMPNNRFLAERTGGTYSTLKVQPAELEDSGVYFCASSQDWFNEQYFGPGTRLTVT.

The chain carries TRBV11-2 and TRBJ2-7, with a possible D match to TRBD2 (7 bases). Trimming cost V 1 base and J 0 bases, with 10 bases left between them. Per germline, CDR1 SGHAT and CDR2 FQNNGV. This CDR3 contains 15 residues. CDR3 coding DNA: TGTGCCAGCAGCTTAGGCGGGGGCCCCTCCTACGAGCAGTACTTC. It encodes CASSLGGGPSYEQYF.

This clonotype was recorded a few times. V usage is TRBV24-1 and J usage is TRBJ2-5, with 8 positions matching TRBD1. Looked up from germline, CDR1 is KGHDR and CDR2 is SFDVKD. The CDR3 is 14 residues long. V shed 3 bases, J shed 2 bases, and the junction held 1 base outside the gene matches. The CDR3 DNA reads TGTGCCACCAGTGATCGGACAGGGCAAGAGACCCAGTACTTC. It translates to CATSDRTGQETQYF.